This passage covers 22 T cell receptor beta chains from one sample sequenced in a study of T cell responses to AZD1222 COVID-19 vaccine. Produced via immunoSEQ multiplex PCR; TCRdb's table is partial and in-frame only. The sample contains 150,000 to 180,000 clones, roughly nine tenths of which appear only once. The sample in question was peripheral blood, obtained on day 0 of MenACWY control vaccination. These receptors originate from an adult in good health.

This chain links TRBV28 with TRBJ2-7; 8 nucleotides align to TRBD1. After removal of 5 bases from V and 5 bases from J, the junction contained 5 bases not matched to a gene. The CDR3 loop spans 13 amino acids. The germline gives CDR1 MDHEN, CDR2 SYDVKM. CDR3 sequence: CASSPQDRDEQYV. In nucleotides, the CDR3 is TGTGCCAGCAGTCCTCAGGACAGGGACGAGCAGTACGTC.

V and J are TRBV11-2 and TRBJ2-2, with D possibly TRBD2 on 5 matching bases. The CDR3 is 13 residues long. V was cut by 5 bases and J by 7 bases, with 11 bases left in between. Per the germline V gene, CDR1 is SGHAT and CDR2 is FQNNGV. The CDR3 DNA sequence: TGTGCCAGCAGCCAAACTAGGGACGGGGAGCTGTTTTTT. It yields the protein CASSQTRDGELFF.

This clone was seen a few times. The chain has TRBV6-1 and TRBJ2-2; D assignment may be TRBD1 or TRBD2 (6 bases each). Germline assignment: CDR1 MNHNS and CDR2 SASEGT. The V gene lost 4 bases and the J gene lost 0 bases, with 12 bases spanning the gap. The CDR3 loop spans 16 amino acids. Here the CDR3 DNA reads TGTGCCAGCAGTGGGTGGGGGGCCGCGAACACCGGGGAGCTGTTTTTT. This sequence encodes CASSGWGAANTGELFF.

V gene TRBV10-3 combines with J gene TRBJ2-2; 7 positions match TRBD2. Germline CDR1 reads ENHRY; CDR2 reads SYGVKD. The CDR3 is 15 amino acids. J gave up 7 bases and V 3 bases, and 8 bases lay outside the gene matches. CDR3 protein: CAISDKSGKFGELFF. The CDR3 bases are TGTGCCATCAGTGATAAGAGCGGGAAGTTCGGGGAGCTGTTTTTT.

V is TRBV14 and J is TRBJ2-7, with D hard to call. V was shortened by 1 base and J by 6 bases, with 10 bases between the two germline ends. CDR3 length: 13 residues. Germline V lookup: CDR1 SGHDN, CDR2 FVKESK. DNA of the CDR3: TGTGCCAGCAGCCAAGCTTGGCCTGGCGAGCAGTACTTC. This codes for CASSQAWPGEQYF.

The chain combines TRBV3-1 (or the pseudogene TRBV3-2) with TRBJ2-3; 7 nucleotides agree with TRBD1. Losses at the gene ends were 2 bases for V and 11 bases for J; bases not matched to a gene: 10. The CDR3 contains 14 residues. CDR1 and CDR2 (germline): LGHDT, YNNKEL (reference sequence). CDR3 sequence reads: CASSQNNFRTGQYF. CDR3 coding DNA: TGTGCCAGCAGCCAAAACAATTTCAGGACAGGGCAGTATTTT.

The chain carries TRBV11-3 and TRBJ1-2; 9 bases line up with TRBD1. V gave up 1 base and J gave up 3 bases; unmatched junction bases: 6. CDR1 and CDR2 (germline): SGHNT, YENEEA. The CDR3 length is 16 residues. CDR3 in amino acids: CASSLAGQGRDYGYTF. Here the CDR3 DNA reads TGTGCCAGCAGCTTAGCGGGACAGGGAAGGGACTATGGCTACACCTTC.

V gene TRBV29-1 combines with J gene TRBJ1-2; D is possibly TRBD1 (6 bases). V dropped 1 base and J dropped 6 bases, with 15 bases sitting between them. Germline values: CDR1 SQVTM, CDR2 ANQGSEA. There are 14 residues in the CDR3. DNA of the CDR3: TGCAGCGTTGAAGGGCAGGGGAGAAAGGATGGCTACACCTTC. Amino acid sequence: CSVEGQGRKDGYTF.

J is TRBJ2-5 and V is TRBV4-2; D is possibly TRBD1 or TRBD2 (6 bases each). CDR3 size: 16 residues. The V and J ends lost 3 bases and 2 bases respectively, with 16 bases between them. Germline CDR1 reads LGHNA; CDR2 reads YNFKEQ. CDR3 sequence (DNA): TGTGCCAGCAGCCAGGGGTTAGGAGGGGGGCAAGAGACCCAGTACTTC. Translation gives CASSQGLGGGQETQYF.

The chain carries TRBV5-1 and TRBJ2-7, with 8 bases that match TRBD1. Germline CDR1 SGHRS, CDR2 YFSETQ. The CDR3 contains 15 residues. The trim removed 0 bases at V and 4 bases at J, leaving 6 bases unmatched. CDR3 sequence reads: CASSLGQGAPYEQYF. The CDR3 region has the DNA TGCGCCAGCAGCTTGGGTCAGGGGGCGCCTTACGAGCAGTACTTC.

This clone was observed a single time. This chain joins TRBV3-1 (or the pseudogene TRBV3-2) and TRBJ2-7; D gene uncertain. The CDR3 runs 17 residues. V shed 1 base and J shed 3 bases, with 19 bases lying between them. The germline CDR1 and CDR2 sequences are LGHDT and YNNKEL (reference sequence). CDR3 in DNA: TGTGCCAGCAGCCAAGGAGCCGGAGCCCCAATTTACTACGAGCAGTACTTC. Its protein is CASSQGAGAPIYYEQYF.

The rearrangement joins TRBV5-1 to TRBJ1-2; TRBD1 might be the D (5 bases). V was cut by 2 bases and J by 2 bases, with 10 bases left in between. Per germline, CDR1 SGHRS and CDR2 YFSETQ. There are 14 residues in the CDR3. In DNA form, the CDR3 reads TGCGCCAGCAGCTTCGGGGACGTCAACTATGGCTACACCTTC. Translation gives CASSFGDVNYGYTF.

The rearrangement uses TRBV19 and TRBJ2-4; possible D gene TRBD2, 5 bases. V dropped 6 bases and J dropped 0 bases, with 12 bases sitting between them. CDR1 LNHDA and CDR2 SQIVND come from the germline V gene (reference sequence). The CDR3 is 15 residues long. The CDR3 protein is CASSIRELAKNIQYF. The CDR3 DNA is TGTGCCAGTAGCATCCGGGAACTAGCCAAAAACATTCAGTACTTC.

This rearrangement joins TRBV6-5 to TRBJ1-3; D unclear. The CDR3 is 13 amino acids. The V gene lost 6 bases and the J gene lost 4 bases, with 10 bases spanning the gap. Germline CDR1 MNHEY, CDR2 SVGAGI. CDR3: CASRGLLGNTIYF. As DNA, the CDR3 is TGTGCCAGCAGGGGGTTATTAGGAAACACCATATATTTT.

This sequence joins TRBV6-2 or TRBV6-3 and TRBJ1-2; D gene ambiguous. Germline-derived CDR1 and CDR2 are MNHEY and SVGEGT. This CDR3 contains 12 residues. Trimming cost V 2 bases and J 3 bases, with 4 bases left between them. CDR3: CASSYGYYGYTF. The CDR3 DNA sequence: TGTGCCAGCAGTTACGGGTACTATGGCTACACCTTC.

This sequence joins TRBV19 and TRBJ2-7; D unclear. This CDR3 has 13 amino acids. The V end lost 4 bases, the J end lost 0 bases, and 7 bases lay between the germline ends. CDR1 LNHDA and CDR2 SQIVND come from the germline V gene (reference sequence). CDR3 coding DNA: TGTGCCAGTAGTAGCACAAACTCCTACGAGCAGTACTTC. This codes for CASSSTNSYEQYF.

J is TRBJ2-1 and V is TRBV6-5; D gene unclear. Trimming shortened V by 0 bases and J by 3 bases, and 6 bases separated the two germline ends. The CDR3 extends over 14 amino acids. Per germline, CDR1 MNHEY and CDR2 SVGAGI. CDR3 residues: CASSYSTYYNEQFF. The CDR3 DNA is TGTGCCAGCAGTTACTCGACCTACTACAATGAGCAGTTCTTC.

The V call is TRBV7-2, the J call TRBJ2-1, with unresolved D. V was cut by 2 bases and J by 5 bases, with 10 bases left in between. Germline V lookup: CDR1 SGHTA, CDR2 FQGNSA. The length of the CDR3 is 14 residues. This CDR3 is CASSLTVANNEQFF. The CDR3 coding sequence is TGTGCCAGCAGCTTAACAGTCGCCAACAATGAGCAGTTCTTC.

The chain carries TRBV4-3 and TRBJ1-2; 7 bases fit TRBD1. The CDR3 is 15 residues long. Germline CDR1 and CDR2: LGHNA and YSLEER. V lost 3 bases, J lost 8 bases, and 12 bases stayed unmatched. CDR3 residues: CASSQARTGPGGYTF. The CDR3 coding sequence is TGCGCCAGCAGCCAGGCGAGGACAGGTCCTGGAGGCTACACCTTC.

The chain is built from TRBV6-6 and TRBJ1-2, with D unclear. This CDR3 has 13 amino acids. Between the trimmed V and J ends, which lost 4 bases and 5 bases, there was a span of 11 bases. The germline V gene has CDR1 MNHNY and CDR2 SVGAGI (reference sequence). CDR3 in DNA: TGTGCCAGCAGTTTAGAGCAGTGGTATGGCTACACCTTC. Its translation: CASSLEQWYGYTF.

The rearrangement links TRBV6-5 to TRBJ1-1, with a tentative D call TRBD1 (5 bases). This CDR3 spans 13 amino acids. Trimming pared 0 bases from V and 11 bases from J, leaving 13 bases between. CDR1 MNHEY and CDR2 SVGAGI come from the germline V gene. The CDR3 region is CASSYSQGVGAFF. The CDR3 nucleotides are TGTGCCAGCAGTTACTCGCAAGGGGTAGGGGCTTTCTTT.

A remark on this clone: Distinct nucleotide sequences in the sample also encode this CDR3. This rearrangement joins TRBV5-1 to TRBJ2-7; 8 bases line up with TRBD2. The CDR3 is 15 amino acids. Trimming at V came to 0 bases and at J to 1 base, leaving 3 bases not matched to a gene. Germline lookup yields CDR1 SGHRS and CDR2 YFSETQ. For the CDR3, the DNA is TGCGCCAGCAGCTTGGGTCTAGCGGGTTCCTACGAGCAGTACTTC. Protein sequence: CASSLGLAGSYEQYF.